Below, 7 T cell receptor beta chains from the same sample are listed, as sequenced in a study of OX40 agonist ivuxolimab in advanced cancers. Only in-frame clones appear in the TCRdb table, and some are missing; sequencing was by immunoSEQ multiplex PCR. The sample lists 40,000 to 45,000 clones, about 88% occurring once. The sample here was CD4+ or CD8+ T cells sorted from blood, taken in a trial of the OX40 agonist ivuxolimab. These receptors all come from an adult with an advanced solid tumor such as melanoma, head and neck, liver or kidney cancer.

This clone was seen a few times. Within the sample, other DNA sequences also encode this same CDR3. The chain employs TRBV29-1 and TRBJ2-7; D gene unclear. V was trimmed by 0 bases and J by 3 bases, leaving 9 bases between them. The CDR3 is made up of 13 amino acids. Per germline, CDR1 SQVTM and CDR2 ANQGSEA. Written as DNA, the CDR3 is TGCAGCGTTGAAGAGGAAGGTAGCTACGAGCAGTACTTC. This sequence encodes CSVEEEGSYEQYF.

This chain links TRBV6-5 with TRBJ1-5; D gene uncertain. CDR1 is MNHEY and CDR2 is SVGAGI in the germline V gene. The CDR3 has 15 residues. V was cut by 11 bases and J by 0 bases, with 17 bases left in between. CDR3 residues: CASGTDEFSNQPQHF. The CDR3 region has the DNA TGTGCCTCCGGTACGGATGAATTTAGCAATCAGCCCCAGCATTTT.

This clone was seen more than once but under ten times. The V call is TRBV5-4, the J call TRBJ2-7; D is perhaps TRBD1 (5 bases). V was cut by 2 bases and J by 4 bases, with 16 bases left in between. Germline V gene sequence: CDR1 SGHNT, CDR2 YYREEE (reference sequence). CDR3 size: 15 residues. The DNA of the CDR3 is TGTGCCAGCAGCTTCTACAGGCGGCCGGGTTACGAGCAGTACTTC. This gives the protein CASSFYRRPGYEQYF.

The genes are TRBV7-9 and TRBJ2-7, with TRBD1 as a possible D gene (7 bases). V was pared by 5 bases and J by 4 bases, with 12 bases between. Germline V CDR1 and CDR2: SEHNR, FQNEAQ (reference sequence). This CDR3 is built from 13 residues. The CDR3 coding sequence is TGTGCCAGCAGCGCGACAGGGAGGTACGAGCAGTACTTC. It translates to CASSATGRYEQYF.

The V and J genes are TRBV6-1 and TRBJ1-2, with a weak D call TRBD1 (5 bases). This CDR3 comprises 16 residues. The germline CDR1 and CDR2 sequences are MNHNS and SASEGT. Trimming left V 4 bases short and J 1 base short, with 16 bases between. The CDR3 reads CASSVPGTAHNYGYTF. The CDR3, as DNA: TGTGCCAGCAGTGTCCCCGGGACGGCCCATAACTATGGCTACACCTTC.

Here the CDR3 DNA reads TGTGCCAGCAGTCCCCAGGACAGGTATAGGAGCACTGAAGCTTTCTTT. Translating it yields CASSPQDRYRSTEAFF. This chain joins TRBV28 and TRBJ1-1, with TRBD1 matching over 7 bases. The germline V gene encodes CDR1 MDHEN and CDR2 SYDVKM. V gave up 5 bases and J gave up 4 bases; unmatched junction bases: 13. The length of the CDR3 is 16 residues. Variable domain in full (rest from reference TRBV28 and TRBJ1-1): DVKVTQSSRYLVKRTGEKVFLECVQDMDHENMFWYRQDPGLGLRLIYFSYDVKMKEKGDIPEGYSVSREKKERFSLILESASTNQTSMYLCASSPQDRYRSTEAFFGQGTRLTVV.

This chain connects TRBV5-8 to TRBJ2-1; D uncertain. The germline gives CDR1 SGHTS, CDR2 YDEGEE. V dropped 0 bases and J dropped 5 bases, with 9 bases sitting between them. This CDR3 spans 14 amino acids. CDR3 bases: TGTGCCAGCAGCTTGGTGGGTCGGGACAATGAGCAGTTCTTC. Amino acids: CASSLVGRDNEQFF.